These T cell receptor beta chains were read from a single sample in a study of blood T cell repertoires in COVID-19. Measured with immunoSEQ multiplex PCR; TCRdb has only the in-frame clones, and not every one. The sample has under 75,000 clones, 85% to 95% seen once. Sequences were obtained from peripheral blood. The receptors were gathered from a man aged 45-60 years with active COVID-19. Both conserved end residues are part of each CDR3. The order of the fields is J gene, V gene, CDR3 protein.

J: TRBJ1-1
V: TRBV28
CDR3: CASSLRGRWSAFF

J: TRBJ2-1
V: TRBV7-9
CDR3: CAGGGDDNEQFF

J: TRBJ2-5
V: TRBV7-3
CDR3: CASSFGAGQETQYF

J: TRBJ1-1
V: TRBV11-2
CDR3: CASSVRGLVTEAFF

J: TRBJ2-1
V: TRBV9
CDR3: CASSVSGEHNEQFF

J: TRBJ2-5
V: TRBV30
CDR3: CAWTALGTGGPETQYF

J: TRBJ1-5
V: TRBV6-6
CDR3: CASSYVSFSNQPQHF

J: TRBJ1-5
V: TRBV11-2
CDR3: CATSGGRRNQPQHF

J: TRBJ2-7
V: TRBV6-5
CDR3: CASIAGQGTYEQYF

J: TRBJ2-4
V: TRBV3-1/TRBV3-2
CDR3: CASSQTLETSKNIQYF

J: TRBJ1-2
V: TRBV6-5
CDR3: CASTTPQGSGYTF

J: TRBJ2-6
V: TRBV9
CDR3: CASSVNSLRGANVLTF

J: TRBJ2-7
V: TRBV5-1
CDR3: CASSRGDSSYEQYF

J: TRBJ1-2
V: TRBV7-3
CDR3: CASSPDRDYGYTF

J: TRBJ2-2
V: TRBV11-2
CDR3: CASSSLRVRELFF

J: TRBJ2-2
V: TRBV3-1/TRBV3-2
CDR3: CASSQGGGASWAGELFF

J: TRBJ1-1
V: TRBV6-2/TRBV6-3
CDR3: CASSYGEGKAFF

J: TRBJ2-7
V: TRBV11-3
CDR3: CASSLGGDLDEQYF

J: TRBJ2-1
V: TRBV2
CDR3: CASSEGAGFSNEQFF

J: TRBJ2-7
V: TRBV27
CDR3: CASSRLRDRDHEQYF

J: TRBJ2-7
V: TRBV11-2
CDR3: CASSRSYEQYF

J: TRBJ2-5
V: TRBV18
CDR3: CASSAQVNQETQYF

J: TRBJ1-5
V: TRBV19
CDR3: CASSIGGSNQPQHF

J: TRBJ1-1
V: TRBV13
CDR3: CASSLDRAGEAFF

J: TRBJ2-7
V: TRBV20-1
CDR3: CSAREGGKQYF

J: TRBJ1-5
V: TRBV3-1/TRBV3-2
CDR3: CASSQGTGGGQPQHF

J: TRBJ2-2
V: TRBV4-3
CDR3: CASSQVVEVPNTGELFF

J: TRBJ2-1
V: TRBV5-8
CDR3: CASSLGQGDNNEQFF

J: TRBJ2-3
V: TRBV28
CDR3: CASSLWGQGKDTQYF

J: TRBJ2-2
V: TRBV19
CDR3: CASSSISGINTGELFF

J: TRBJ2-3
V: TRBV28
CDR3: CASSLRAGGGTDTQYF